The sequence of this T cell receptor (beta chain) was determined in a study of T-cell memory formation after mild COVID-19. For this clonotype: The antigen is unknown.

Whole-study results and caveats: Clones contracting over day 15 to 85 were CD4/CD8 balanced, with later expanders leaning CD4+.

Germline V gene lookup returns CDR1 MNHEY and CDR2 SVGEGT. CDR3 length equals 13 residues. Trimming took 6 bases from V and 2 from J, leaving 8 bases between them. Each CDR3 protein gets one entry after TCRdb re-called the 5' RACE reads with MiXCR. The table includes hundreds of thousands of distinct CDR3 sequences, roughly 8% detected once. This TCR derives from a young man who had mild COVID-19 (a few samples of this study predate the infection). Cell type and time point are not known. The rearrangement uses TRBV6-2 or TRBV6-3 and TRBJ1-3; D remains unclear. Sequenced sample: PBMCs or a T cell subset sorted from them (not recorded which). The CDR3 region is CASRPATGNTIYF. DNA of the CDR3: TGTGCCAGCAGGCCTGCGACTGGAAACACCATATATTTT.